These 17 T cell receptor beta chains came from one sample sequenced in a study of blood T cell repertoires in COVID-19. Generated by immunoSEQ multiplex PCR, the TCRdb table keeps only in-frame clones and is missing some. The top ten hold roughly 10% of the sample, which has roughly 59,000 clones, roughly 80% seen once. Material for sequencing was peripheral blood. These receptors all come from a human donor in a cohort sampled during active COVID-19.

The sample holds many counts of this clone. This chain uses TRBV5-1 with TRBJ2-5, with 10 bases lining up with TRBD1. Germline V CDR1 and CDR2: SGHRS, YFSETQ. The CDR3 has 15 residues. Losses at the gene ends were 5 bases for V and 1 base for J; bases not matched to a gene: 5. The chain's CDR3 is CASRPGTGAQETQYF. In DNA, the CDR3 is TGCGCCAGCAGACCCGGGACAGGGGCCCAAGAGACCCAGTACTTC. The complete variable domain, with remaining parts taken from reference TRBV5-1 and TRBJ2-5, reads KAGVTQTPRYLIKTRGQQVTLSCSPISGHRSVSWYQQTPGQGLQFLFEYFSETQRNKGNFPGRFSGRQFSNSRSEMNVSTLELGDSALYLCASRPGTGAQETQYFGPGTRLLVL.

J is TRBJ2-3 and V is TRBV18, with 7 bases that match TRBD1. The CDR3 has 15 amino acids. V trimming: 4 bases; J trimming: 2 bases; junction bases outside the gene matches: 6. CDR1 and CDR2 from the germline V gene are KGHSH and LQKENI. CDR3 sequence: CASSLRQGTTDTQYF. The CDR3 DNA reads TGTGCCAGCTCACTCCGACAGGGAACCACAGATACGCAGTATTTT.

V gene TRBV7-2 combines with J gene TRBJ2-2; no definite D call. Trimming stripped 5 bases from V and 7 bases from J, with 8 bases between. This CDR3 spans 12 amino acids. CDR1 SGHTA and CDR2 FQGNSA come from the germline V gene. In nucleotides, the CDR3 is TGTGCCAGCAGCCCGAGGATCGGGGAGCTGTTTTTT. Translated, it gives CASSPRIGELFF.

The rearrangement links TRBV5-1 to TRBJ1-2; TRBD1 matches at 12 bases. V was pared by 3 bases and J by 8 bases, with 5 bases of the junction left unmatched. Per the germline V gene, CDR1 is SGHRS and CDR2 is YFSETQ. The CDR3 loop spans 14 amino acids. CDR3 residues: CASSSEGTGGGYTF. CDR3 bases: TGCGCCAGCAGCTCCGAGGGGACAGGGGGCGGCTACACCTTC.

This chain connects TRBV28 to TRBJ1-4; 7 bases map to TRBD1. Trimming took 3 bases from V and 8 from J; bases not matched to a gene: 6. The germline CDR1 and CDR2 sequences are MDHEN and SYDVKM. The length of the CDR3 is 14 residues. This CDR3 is CASSFSQGSEKLFF. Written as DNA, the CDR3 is TGTGCCAGCAGTTTCTCACAGGGGAGCGAAAAACTGTTTTTT.

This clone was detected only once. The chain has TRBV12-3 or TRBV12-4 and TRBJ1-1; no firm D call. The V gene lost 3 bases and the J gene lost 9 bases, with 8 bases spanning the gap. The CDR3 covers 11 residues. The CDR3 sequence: CASSLVGKAFF. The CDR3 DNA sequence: TGTGCCAGCAGTTTGGTTGGCAAAGCTTTCTTT.

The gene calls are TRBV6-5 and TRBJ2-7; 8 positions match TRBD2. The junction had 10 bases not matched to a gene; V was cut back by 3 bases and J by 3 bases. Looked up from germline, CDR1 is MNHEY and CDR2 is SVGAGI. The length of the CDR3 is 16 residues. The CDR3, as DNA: TGTGCCAGCAGTTATAAGCGGGGGATTCACCTCTACGAGCAGTACTTC. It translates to CASSYKRGIHLYEQYF.

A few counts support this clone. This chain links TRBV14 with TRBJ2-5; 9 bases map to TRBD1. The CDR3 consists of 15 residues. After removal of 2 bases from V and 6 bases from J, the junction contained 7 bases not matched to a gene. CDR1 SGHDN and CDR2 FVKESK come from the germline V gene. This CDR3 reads CASSQWTGVRQTQYF. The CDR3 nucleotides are TGTGCCAGCAGCCAATGGACAGGGGTGAGGCAGACCCAGTACTTC.

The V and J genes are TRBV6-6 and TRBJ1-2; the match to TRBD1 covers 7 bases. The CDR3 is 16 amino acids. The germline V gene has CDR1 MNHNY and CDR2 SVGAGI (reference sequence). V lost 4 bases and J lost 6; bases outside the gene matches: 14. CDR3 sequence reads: CASSSGVGGGGNGYTF. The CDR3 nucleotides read TGTGCCAGCAGTTCGGGCGTAGGGGGCGGAGGCAATGGCTACACCTTC.

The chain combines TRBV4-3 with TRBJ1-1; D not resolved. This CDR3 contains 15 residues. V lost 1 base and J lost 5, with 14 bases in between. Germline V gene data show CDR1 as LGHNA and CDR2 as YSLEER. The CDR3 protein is CASSQGGVGVTEAFF. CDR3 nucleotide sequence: TGCGCCAGCAGCCAAGGCGGGGTTGGGGTGACTGAAGCTTTCTTT.

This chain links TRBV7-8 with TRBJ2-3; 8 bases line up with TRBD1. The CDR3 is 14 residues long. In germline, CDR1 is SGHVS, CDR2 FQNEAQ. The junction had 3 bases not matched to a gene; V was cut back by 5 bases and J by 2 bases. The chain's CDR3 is CASSPDRDTDTQYF. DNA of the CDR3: TGTGCCAGCAGCCCGGACAGGGACACAGATACGCAGTATTTT.

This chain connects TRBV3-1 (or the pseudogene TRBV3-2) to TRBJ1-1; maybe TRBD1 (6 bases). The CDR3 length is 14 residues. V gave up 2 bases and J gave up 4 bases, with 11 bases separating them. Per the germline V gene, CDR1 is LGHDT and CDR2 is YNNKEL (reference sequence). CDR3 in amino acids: CASSQSGASTEAFF. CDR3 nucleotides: TGTGCCAGCAGCCAATCAGGGGCGAGCACTGAAGCTTTCTTT.

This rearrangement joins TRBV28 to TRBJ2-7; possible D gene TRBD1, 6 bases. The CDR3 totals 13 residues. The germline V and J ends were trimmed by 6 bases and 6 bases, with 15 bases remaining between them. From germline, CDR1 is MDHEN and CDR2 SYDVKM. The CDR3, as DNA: TGTGCCAGCAGCCCTACTACAGGGCCCGAGCAGTACTTC. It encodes CASSPTTGPEQYF.

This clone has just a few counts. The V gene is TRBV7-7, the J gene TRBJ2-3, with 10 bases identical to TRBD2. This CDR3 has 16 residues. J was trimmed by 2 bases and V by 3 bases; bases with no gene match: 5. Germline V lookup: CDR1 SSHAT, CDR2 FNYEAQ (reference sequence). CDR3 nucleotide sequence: TGTGCCAGCAGCTTGCTAGCGGGAGAATTCACAGATACGCAGTATTTT. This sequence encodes CASSLLAGEFTDTQYF.

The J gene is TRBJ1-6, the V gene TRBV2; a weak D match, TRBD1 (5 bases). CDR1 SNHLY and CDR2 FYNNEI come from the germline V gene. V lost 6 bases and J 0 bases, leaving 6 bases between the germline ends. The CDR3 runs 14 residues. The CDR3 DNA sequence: TGTGCCAGCAGAGGACACTCCTATAATTCACCCCTCCACTTT. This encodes CASRGHSYNSPLHF.

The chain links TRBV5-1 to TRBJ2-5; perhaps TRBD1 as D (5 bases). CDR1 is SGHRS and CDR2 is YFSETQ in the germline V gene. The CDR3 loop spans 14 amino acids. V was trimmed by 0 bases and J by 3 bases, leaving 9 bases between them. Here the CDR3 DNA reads TGCGCCAGCAGCTTGGGGCAGGGAAAAGAGACCCAGTACTTC. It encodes CASSLGQGKETQYF.

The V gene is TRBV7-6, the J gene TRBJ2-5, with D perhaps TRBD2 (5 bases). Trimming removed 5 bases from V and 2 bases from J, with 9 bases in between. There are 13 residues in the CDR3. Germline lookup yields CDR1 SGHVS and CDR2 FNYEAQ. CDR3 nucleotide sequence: TGTGCCAGCAGCGGGAGAGGTCAAGAGACCCAGTACTTC. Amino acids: CASSGRGQETQYF.